The source of this T cell receptor beta chain is a study of shared clonotypes between healthy human individuals. The assay ran at deep level. The authors' processing: There were no quality scores in the junction-only immunoSEQ sequences, so filtering differed. Sequenced by immunoSEQ multiplex PCR; TCRdb stores in-frame clones only, minus some. D and trimming come from the DNA, and the V and J calls and clone size come from that table. The sample has around 1.9 million clones, around 93% seen once; the top ten hold roughly 1.7%. CDR1 and CDR2 from the germline V gene are SEHNR and FQNEAQ (reference sequence). V was trimmed by 5 bases and J by 1 base, leaving 16 bases between them. This CDR3 comprises 16 residues. Terminally differentiated effector memory CD45RA+ cells were excluded from the naive CD8 cells, which were CD45RO-negative and positively selected for CCR7. Recent vaccinations or acute infections were absent in the healthy HIV-negative adult donors. Every one of the donors was a Caucasian adult that lived in Nashville, Tennessee.

This clonotype was sampled from a man aged 18 to 30 in good health. Some clones in this sample may be carry-over from other donors' samples. V usage is TRBV7-9 and J usage is TRBJ2-3; D perhaps matches TRBD2 (5 bases). Specimen: naive CD8+ T cells from PBMCs. The DNA for the CDR3 is TGTGCCAGCAGCCCCGGGAAGGTTCCGCGCACAGATACGCAGTATTTT. Translating gives CASSPGKVPRTDTQYF.